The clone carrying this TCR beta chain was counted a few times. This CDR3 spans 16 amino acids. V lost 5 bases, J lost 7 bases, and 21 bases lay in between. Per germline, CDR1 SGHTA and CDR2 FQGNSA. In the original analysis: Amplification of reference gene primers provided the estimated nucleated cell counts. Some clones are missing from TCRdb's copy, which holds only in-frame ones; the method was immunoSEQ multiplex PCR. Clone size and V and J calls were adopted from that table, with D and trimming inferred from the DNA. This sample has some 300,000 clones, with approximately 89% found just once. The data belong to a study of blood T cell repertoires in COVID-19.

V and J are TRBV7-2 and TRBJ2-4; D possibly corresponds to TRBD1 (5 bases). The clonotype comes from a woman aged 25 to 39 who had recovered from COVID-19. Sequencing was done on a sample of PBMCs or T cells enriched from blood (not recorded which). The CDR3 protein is CASSPRRTGSMNIQYF. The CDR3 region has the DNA TGTGCCAGCAGCCCACGCCGAACAGGAAGTATGAACATTCAGTACTTC.